This T cell receptor beta chain was obtained from a study of CD4 T cells in relation to SARS-CoV-2 and coronaviruses. Overall study context: TCR beta CDR3s were sequenced after 10-day antigen culture of PBMCs.

Assay: immunoSEQ multiplex PCR; the TCRdb copy retains only in-frame clones and omits some. Of over 40,000 clones in the sample, nearly 85% were seen once. CD4 enrichment then naive enrichment separated naive from memory CD4+ cells. As concerns this clone: What it binds is not known.

Overall study findings and caveats: Samples before the pandemic and after infection were not matched within any donor.

V gave up 2 bases and J gave up 4 bases, with 12 bases separating them. CDR1 MDHEN and CDR2 SYDVKM come from the germline V gene. The CDR3 has 15 residues. The V call is TRBV28, the J call TRBJ2-1, with D unresolved. The origin of this receptor is an adult with COVID-19. The specimen was naive CD4+ T cells from PBMCs, cultured in vitro. Subset specified: naive CD4+ T cells isolated by negative enrichment. The CDR3 coding sequence is TGTGCCAGCAGTTTAAGGTCCCTGGCATACAATGAGCAGTTCTTC. Translated, it gives CASSLRSLAYNEQFF. Combining the CDR3 with reference TRBV28 and TRBJ2-1 gives the whole variable domain DVKVTQSSRYLVKRTGEKVFLECVQDMDHENMFWYRQDPGLGLRLIYFSYDVKMKEKGDIPEGYSVSREKKERFSLILESASTNQTSMYLCASSLRSLAYNEQFFGPGTRLTVL.